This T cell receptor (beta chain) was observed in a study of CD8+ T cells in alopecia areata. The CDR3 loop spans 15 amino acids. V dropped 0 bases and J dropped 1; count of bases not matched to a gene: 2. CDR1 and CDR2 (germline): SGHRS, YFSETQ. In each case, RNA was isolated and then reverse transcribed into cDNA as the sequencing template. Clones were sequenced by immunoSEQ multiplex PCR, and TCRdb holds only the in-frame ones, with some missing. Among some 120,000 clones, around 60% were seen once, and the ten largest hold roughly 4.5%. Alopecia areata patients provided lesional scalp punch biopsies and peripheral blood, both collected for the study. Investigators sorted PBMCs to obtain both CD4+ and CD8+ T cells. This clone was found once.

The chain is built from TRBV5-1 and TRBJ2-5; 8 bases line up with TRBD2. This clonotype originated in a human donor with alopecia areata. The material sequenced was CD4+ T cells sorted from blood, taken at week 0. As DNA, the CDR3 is TGCGCCAGCAGCTTGGCAGCGGGGGTCCAAGAGACCCAGTACTTC. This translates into CASSLAAGVQETQYF.